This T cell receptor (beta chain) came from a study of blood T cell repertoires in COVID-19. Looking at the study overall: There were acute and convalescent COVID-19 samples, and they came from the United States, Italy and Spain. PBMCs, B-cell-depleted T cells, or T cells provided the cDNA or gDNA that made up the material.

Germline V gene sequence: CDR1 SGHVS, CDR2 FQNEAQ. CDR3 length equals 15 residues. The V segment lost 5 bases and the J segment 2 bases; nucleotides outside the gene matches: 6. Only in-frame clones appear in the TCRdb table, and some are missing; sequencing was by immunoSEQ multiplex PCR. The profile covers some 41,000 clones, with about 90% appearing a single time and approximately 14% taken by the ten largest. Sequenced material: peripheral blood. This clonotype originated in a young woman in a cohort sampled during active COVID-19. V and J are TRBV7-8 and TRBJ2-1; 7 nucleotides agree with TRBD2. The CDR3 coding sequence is TGTGCCAGCAGCCGGACTAGGATCGCCTACAATGAGCAGTTCTTC. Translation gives CASSRTRIAYNEQFF. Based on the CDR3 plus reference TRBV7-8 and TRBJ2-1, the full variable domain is GAGVSQSPRYKVAKRGQDVALRCDPISGHVSLFWYQQALGQGPEFLTYFQNEAQLDKSGLPSDRFFAERPEGSVSTLKIQRTQQEDSAVYLCASSRTRIAYNEQFFGPGTRLTVL.